One TCR beta chain is described in this entry. This specimen comes from a study of blood T cell repertoires in COVID-19. This table comes from immunoSEQ multiplex PCR, and its TCRdb copy is limited to in-frame clones, with some not included. The sample records about 320,000 clones, about nine tenths being singletons. Living in 20 to 30 US areas, the participants were between 18 and 89 years of age. Clinical history as reported by participants underpinned cohort assignment. All recovered Cohort 3 donors got two negative PCRs, got clearance, or saw symptom resolution. Trimming shortened V by 3 bases and J by 7 bases, and 19 bases separated the two germline ends. Germline CDR1 and CDR2: MNHEY and SMNVEV (reference sequence). The CDR3 is 15 residues long.

This receptor was identified in a man in his 60s who had recovered from COVID-19. Source material: PBMCs or T cells enriched from blood (not recorded which). The rearrangement uses TRBV27 and TRBJ2-7, with a possible D match to TRBD2 (5 bases). The CDR3 loop reads CASSFLASPDLEQYF. The CDR3 DNA reads as TGTGCCAGCAGTTTTCTGGCTAGCCCTGATCTGGAGCAGTACTTC.